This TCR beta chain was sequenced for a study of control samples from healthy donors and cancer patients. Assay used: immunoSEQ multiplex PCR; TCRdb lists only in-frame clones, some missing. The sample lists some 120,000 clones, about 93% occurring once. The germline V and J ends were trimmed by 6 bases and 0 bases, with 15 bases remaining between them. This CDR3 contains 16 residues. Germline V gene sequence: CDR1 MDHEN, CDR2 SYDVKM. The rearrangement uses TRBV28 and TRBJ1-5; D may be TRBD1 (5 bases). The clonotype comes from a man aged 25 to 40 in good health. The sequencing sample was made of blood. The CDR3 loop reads CASRPGTVYSNQPQHF. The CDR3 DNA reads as TGTGCCAGCAGGCCCGGGACGGTCTATAGCAATCAGCCCCAGCATTTT. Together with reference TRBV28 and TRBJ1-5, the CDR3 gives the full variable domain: DVKVTQSSRYLVKRTGEKVFLECVQDMDHENMFWYRQDPGLGLRLIYFSYDVKMKEKGDIPEGYSVSREKKERFSLILESASTNQTSMYLCASRPGTVYSNQPQHFGDGTRLSIL.